By its share, the clone carrying this T cell receptor beta chain is medium-sized (0.01 to 0.1%). This sample was taken from a study of prognosis after radiotherapy for stage I lung cancer. Looking at the study overall: For radiotherapy, patients got SBRT split into 3 to 5 fractions, giving a biologically effective dose of at least 100 Gy.

Multiplex PCR, run in two rounds, amplified TCR beta CDR3 from genomic DNA. Round one of PCR was performed, and it used primers specific to each TRBV and TRBJ gene. Each CDR3 protein is one row after TCRdb ran MiXCR on the multiplex PCR reads. Of more than 30,000 distinct CDR3 sequences listed, approximately 46% were seen once; the top ten hold 15% to 19%. Germline V gene lookup returns CDR1 MRHNA and CDR2 SNTAGT. The CDR3 extends over 13 amino acids. V gave up 8 bases and J gave up 2 bases, with 9 bases separating them. The origin of this receptor is a donor over 45 with non-small cell lung cancer. Sequenced material: PBMCs, taken before or after stereotactic body radiation therapy (not recorded which). V is TRBV6-4 and J is TRBJ2-2, with D possibly matching TRBD2 (5 bases). The CDR3 loop reads CASASGNTGELFF. The CDR3 coding sequence is TGTGCCAGCGCCAGCGGAAACACCGGGGAGCTGTTTTTT.